A few counts support the clone carrying this T cell receptor (beta chain). No antigen is known for it. Via MiXCR, TCRdb re-called the reads, giving one row per CDR3 protein. The table has approximately 200,000 distinct CDR3 sequences, about 30% seen once. This sample is drawn from a study of T cell repertoires in cytomegalovirus infection. Overall study context: Indicated by public TCR beta signatures were CMV infection and matching HLA type. Study observations and caveats: Clonotype analysis showed dominance of the ex vivo response by HLA-C-restricted CMV-specific TCR beta clonotypes.

Germline V CDR1 and CDR2: SGHTA, FQGNSA. V was cut by 7 bases and J by 5 bases, with 11 bases left in between. The CDR3 extends over 13 amino acids. This TCR was recovered from a human donor in good health (CMV status not recorded). Some clones in this sample may be carry-over from other donors' samples. The rearrangement joins TRBV7-2 to TRBJ1-4, with D unclear. Sequenced input: PBMCs. For the CDR3, the DNA is TGTGCCAGCAAGAGGCCAGCCAATGAAAAACTGTTTTTT. The encoded protein is CASKRPANEKLFF.